The 9 T cell receptor beta chains listed next were all sequenced from one sample in a study of blood T cell repertoires in COVID-19. TCRdb's table, derived via immunoSEQ multiplex PCR, lists solely in-frame clones and lacks some. The sample yields some 240,000 clones, 82% seen once. Sequencing input: peripheral blood. The receptors derive from a woman in her 70s with COVID-19, enrolled during active disease.

V and J are TRBV3-1 (or the pseudogene TRBV3-2) and TRBJ2-1; 8 bases fit TRBD1. CDR3 length: 16 amino acids. The germline CDR1 and CDR2 sequences are LGHDT and YNNKEL (reference sequence). V shed 4 bases, J shed 3 bases, and the junction held 8 bases outside the gene matches. In nucleotides, the CDR3 is TGTGCCAGCAGCCCCGGACAGGGCCTAAACTACAATGAGCAGTTCTTC. Its protein is CASSPGQGLNYNEQFF.

The chain uses TRBV5-4 and TRBJ1-2; D is ambiguous. The V end lost 0 bases, the J end lost 7 bases, and 13 bases lay between the germline ends. CDR1 SGHNT and CDR2 YYREEE come from the germline V gene (reference sequence). The CDR3 extends over 14 amino acids. CDR3 region: CASSLDGLEGGYTF. CDR3 bases: TGTGCCAGCAGCTTGGACGGACTGGAGGGTGGCTACACCTTC.

V and J are TRBV6-4 and TRBJ2-3; a possible D gene is TRBD2 (5 bases). There are 13 residues in the CDR3. CDR1 is MRHNA, CDR2 SNTAGT, per germline. Trimming took 4 bases from V and 5 from J, leaving 10 bases between them. The CDR3 region is CASSGGGGDTQYF. CDR3 DNA sequence: TGTGCCAGCAGTGGCGGAGGAGGAGATACGCAGTATTTT.

This clone appeared once. The J gene is TRBJ1-5, the V gene TRBV6-5; TRBD1 is a possible D gene (5 bases). CDR3 length: 15 residues. Deletions cut 5 bases from V and 6 bases from J, with 17 bases between. Germline lookup yields CDR1 MNHEY and CDR2 SVGAGI. This CDR3 reads CASSRGAHEGQPQHF. In DNA, the CDR3 is TGTGCCAGCAGTCGCGGGGCCCACGAAGGTCAGCCCCAGCATTTT.

V gene TRBV7-2 combines with J gene TRBJ1-1; 9 bases are a match to TRBD1. The germline V gene has CDR1 SGHTA and CDR2 FQGNSA. J gave up 6 bases and V 5 bases, and 7 bases lay outside the gene matches. This CDR3 is 14 amino acids long. In nucleotides, the CDR3 is TGTGCCAGCAGCAACAGGGGGCCGGGCGCTGAAGCTTTCTTT. It codes for CASSNRGPGAEAFF.

This clone has just a few counts. This chain uses TRBV7-2 with TRBJ2-1; TRBD2 might be the D (6 bases). The CDR3 is made up of 15 amino acids. Germline-derived CDR1 and CDR2 are SGHTA and FQGNSA. V was trimmed by 5 bases and J by 2 bases, leaving 13 bases between them. The CDR3 nucleotides are TGTGCCAGCAGCCTCCGGGAGACACCCTACAATGAGCAGTTCTTC. This codes for CASSLRETPYNEQFF.

The chain couples TRBV6-4 to TRBJ2-1; D possibly corresponds to TRBD1 (5 bases). The V gene's germline CDR1 is MRHNA and CDR2 SNTAGT. Trimming took off 4 bases at V and 7 bases at J, with 11 bases between the two ends. The CDR3 extends over 13 amino acids. The CDR3 sequence is CASSVQGANEQFF. The CDR3 bases are TGTGCCAGCAGTGTTCAGGGCGCGAATGAGCAGTTCTTC.

J is TRBJ1-5 and V is TRBV6-2 or TRBV6-3; 8 bases map to TRBD1. V shed 2 bases, J shed 5 bases, and the junction held 5 bases outside the gene matches. This CDR3 is 15 amino acids long. Germline V lookup: CDR1 MNHEY, CDR2 SVGEGT. This chain's CDR3 is CASSYPLTGDQPQHF. As DNA, the CDR3 is TGTGCCAGCAGTTACCCTCTGACAGGGGATCAGCCCCAGCATTTT.

The chain has TRBV5-1 and TRBJ2-2; TRBD2 agrees at 12 bases. Trimming at V came to 4 bases and at J to 5 bases, leaving 3 bases not matched to a gene. The length of the CDR3 is 15 residues. The V gene's germline CDR1 is SGHRS and CDR2 YFSETQ. DNA for the CDR3: TGCGCCAGCAGCGAAACTAGCGGGGGGACCGGGGAGCTGTTTTTT. Translated, it gives CASSETSGGTGELFF.